The rows below give T cell receptor beta chains drawn from one sample of a study of post-analysis software for immune sequencing data. Each CDR3 protein is one row after TCRdb ran MiXCR on the PCR reads. The sample consists of roughly 600,000 distinct CDR3 sequences, 44% of them appearing once. Sequencing input: blood. The receptors derive from a girl aged 10-17 years with multiple sclerosis. Both conserved end residues are trimmed from each CDR3. D genes are given only for firm matches. Not every row has a clone size; where given, it reads once, few, many or a size class.

clone_size	v_call	d_call	cdr3_aa
.	TRBV29-1	.	SVEGLGYNEQF
.	TRBV7-2	.	ASSLGGSMDEQF
.	TRBV20-1	.	SARGLEAF
.	TRBV5-1	.	ASSLGASGDTDTQY
.	TRBV29-1	TRBD1	SVTGEGYQETQY
few	TRBV29-1	.	SVPYVGNTEAF
.	TRBV12-3/TRBV12-4	.	ASSLAGGLSINYGYT
.	TRBV12-3/TRBV12-4	.	ASSSPPATGYT
.	TRBV5-1	TRBD2	ASSLVLAGQETQY
.	TRBV5-1	TRBD1	ASSTGQHSSTDTQY
.	TRBV4-1	.	ASSQDFYRTGNTEAF
few	TRBV20-1	.	SARGPIYEQY
.	TRBV20-1	.	SARQPGAQGEQY
few	TRBV12-3/TRBV12-4	TRBD1	ASTGDRSFYEQY
few	TRBV6-1	.	ASIQGTEAF
.	TRBV30	.	AWSVPRIGEQY
.	TRBV12-3/TRBV12-4	TRBD1	ASSLGQANGYT
few	TRBV12-3/TRBV12-4	TRBD1	ASRGDSGSYT
few	TRBV12-3/TRBV12-4	.	ASSLWRGDTQY
.	TRBV10-3	TRBD2	ATALAGSYEQY
.	TRBV25-1	TRBD1	ASSSLGQGNQPQH
.	TRBV7-2	TRBD1	ASSSRGQGEYEQF
.	TRBV12-3/TRBV12-4	.	ASMGAPYGYT
few	TRBV13	.	ASSLRLTGHGAF
many	TRBV6-5	.	ASSRSGVRYEQF
few	TRBV20-1	.	SASLSQVLNEQF